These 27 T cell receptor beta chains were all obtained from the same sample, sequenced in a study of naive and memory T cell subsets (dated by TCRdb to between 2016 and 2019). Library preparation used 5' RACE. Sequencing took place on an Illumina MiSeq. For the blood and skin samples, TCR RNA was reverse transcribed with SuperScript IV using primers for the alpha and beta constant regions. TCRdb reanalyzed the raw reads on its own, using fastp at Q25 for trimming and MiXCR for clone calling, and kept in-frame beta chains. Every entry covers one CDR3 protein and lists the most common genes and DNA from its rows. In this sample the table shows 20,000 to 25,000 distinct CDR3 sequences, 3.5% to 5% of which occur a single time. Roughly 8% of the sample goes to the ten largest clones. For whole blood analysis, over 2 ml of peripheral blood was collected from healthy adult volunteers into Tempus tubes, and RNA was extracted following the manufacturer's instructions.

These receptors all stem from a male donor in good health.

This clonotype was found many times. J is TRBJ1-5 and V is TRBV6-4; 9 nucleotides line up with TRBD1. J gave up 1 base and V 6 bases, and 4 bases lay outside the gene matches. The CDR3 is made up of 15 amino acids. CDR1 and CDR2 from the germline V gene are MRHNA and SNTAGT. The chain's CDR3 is CASSLGTGSNQPQHF. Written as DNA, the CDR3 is TGTGCCAGCAGCCTAGGGACAGGGAGCAATCAGCCCCAGCATTTT.

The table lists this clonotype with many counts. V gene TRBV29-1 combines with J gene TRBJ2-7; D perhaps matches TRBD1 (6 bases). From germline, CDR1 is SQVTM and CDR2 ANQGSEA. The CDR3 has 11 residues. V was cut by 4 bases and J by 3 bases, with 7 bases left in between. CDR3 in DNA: TGCAGCGTTGGGACAGACTACGAGCAGTACTTC. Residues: CSVGTDYEQYF.

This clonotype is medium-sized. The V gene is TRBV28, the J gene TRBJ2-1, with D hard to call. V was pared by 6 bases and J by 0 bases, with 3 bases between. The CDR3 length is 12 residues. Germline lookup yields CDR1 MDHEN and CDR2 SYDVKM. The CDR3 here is CASRPSYNEQFF. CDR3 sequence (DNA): TGTGCCAGCAGGCCCTCCTACAATGAGCAGTTCTTC.

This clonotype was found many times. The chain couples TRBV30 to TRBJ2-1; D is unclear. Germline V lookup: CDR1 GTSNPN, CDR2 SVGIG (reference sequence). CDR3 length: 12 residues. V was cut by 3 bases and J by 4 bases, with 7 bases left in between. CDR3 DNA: TGTGCCTGGAGGGGATTTTACAATGAGCAGTTCTTC. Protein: CAWRGFYNEQFF.

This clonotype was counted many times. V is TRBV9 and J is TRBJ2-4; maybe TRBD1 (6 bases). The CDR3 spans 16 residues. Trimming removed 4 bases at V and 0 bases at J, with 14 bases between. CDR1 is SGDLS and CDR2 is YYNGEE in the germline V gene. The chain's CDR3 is CASSIRDTLAKNIQYF. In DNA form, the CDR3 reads TGTGCCAGCAGCATCCGGGACACCTTAGCCAAAAACATTCAGTACTTC.

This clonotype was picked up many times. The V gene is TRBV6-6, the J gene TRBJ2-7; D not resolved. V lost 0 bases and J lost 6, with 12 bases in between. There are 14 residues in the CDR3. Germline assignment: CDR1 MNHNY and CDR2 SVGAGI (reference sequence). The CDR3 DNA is TGTGCCAGCAGTTACTCAACCGAAAGGGCCGAGCAGTACTTC. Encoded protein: CASSYSTERAEQYF.

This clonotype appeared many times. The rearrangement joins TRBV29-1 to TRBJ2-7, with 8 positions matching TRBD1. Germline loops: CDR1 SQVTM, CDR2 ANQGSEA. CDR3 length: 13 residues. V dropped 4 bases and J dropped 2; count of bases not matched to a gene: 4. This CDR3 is CSVVTGDTYEQYF. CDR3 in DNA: TGCAGCGTTGTGACAGGGGACACCTACGAGCAGTACTTC.

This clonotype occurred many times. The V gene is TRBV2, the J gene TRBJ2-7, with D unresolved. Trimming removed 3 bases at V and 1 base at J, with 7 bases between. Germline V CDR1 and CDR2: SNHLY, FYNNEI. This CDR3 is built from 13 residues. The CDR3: CASSDRASYEQYF. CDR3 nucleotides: TGTGCCAGCAGTGACAGAGCGTCCTACGAGCAGTACTTC.

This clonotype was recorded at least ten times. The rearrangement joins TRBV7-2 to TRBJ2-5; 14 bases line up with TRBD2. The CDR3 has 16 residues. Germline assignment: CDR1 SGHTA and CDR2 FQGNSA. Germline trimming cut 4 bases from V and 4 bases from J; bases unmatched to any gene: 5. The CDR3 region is CASSSHGLAGGETQYF. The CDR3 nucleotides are TGTGCCAGCAGCTCCCATGGACTAGCGGGGGGAGAGACCCAGTACTTC.

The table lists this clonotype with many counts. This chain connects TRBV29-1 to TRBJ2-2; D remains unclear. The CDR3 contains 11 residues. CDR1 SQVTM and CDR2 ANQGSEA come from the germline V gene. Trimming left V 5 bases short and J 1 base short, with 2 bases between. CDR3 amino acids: CSVKNTGELFF. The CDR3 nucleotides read TGCAGCGTTAAGAACACCGGGGAGCTGTTTTTT.

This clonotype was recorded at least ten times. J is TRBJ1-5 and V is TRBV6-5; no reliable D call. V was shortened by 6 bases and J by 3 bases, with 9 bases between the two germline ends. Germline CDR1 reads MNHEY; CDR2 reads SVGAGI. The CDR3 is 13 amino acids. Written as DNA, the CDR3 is TGTGCCAGCAGCAGTACTTACAATCAGCCCCAGCATTTT. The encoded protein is CASSSTYNQPQHF.

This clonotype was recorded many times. DNA for the CDR3: TGTGCCAGCAGTTTTTGGACAGGGATCATCTATGAGCAGTTCTTC. It encodes CASSFWTGIIYEQFF. V is TRBV12-3 or TRBV12-4 and J is TRBJ2-1, with 8 positions matching TRBD1. The CDR3 is 15 amino acids. V gave up 3 bases and J gave up 8 bases; unmatched junction bases: 9.

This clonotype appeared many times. CDR3 sequence reads: CASRESGTDTQYF. The CDR3 coding sequence is TGTGCCAGCAGAGAATCTGGCACAGATACGCAGTATTTT. The chain joins TRBV6-1 to TRBJ2-3; D is ambiguous. Trimming took off 6 bases at V and 1 base at J, with 8 bases between the two ends. Germline CDR1 MNHNS, CDR2 SASEGT. This CDR3 is 13 amino acids long.

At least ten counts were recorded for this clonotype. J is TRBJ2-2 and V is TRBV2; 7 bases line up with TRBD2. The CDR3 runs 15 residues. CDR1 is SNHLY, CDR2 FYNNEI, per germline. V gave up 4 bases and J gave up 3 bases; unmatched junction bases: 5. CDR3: CASSVQRGHTGELFF. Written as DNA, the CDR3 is TGTGCCAGCAGTGTTCAGCGGGGACACACCGGGGAGCTGTTTTTT.

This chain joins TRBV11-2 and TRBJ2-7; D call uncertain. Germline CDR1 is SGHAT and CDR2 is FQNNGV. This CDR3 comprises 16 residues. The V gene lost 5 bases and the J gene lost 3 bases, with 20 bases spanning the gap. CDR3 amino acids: CASSETFGANLYEQYF. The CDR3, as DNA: TGTGCCAGCAGCGAGACGTTTGGTGCGAACCTCTACGAGCAGTACTTC.

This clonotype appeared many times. The CDR3 loop reads CASSPMQRGGRFPKNIQYF. CDR3 nucleotides: TGTGCCAGCAGCCCCATGCAGCGGGGGGGCCGATTTCCCAAAAACATTCAGTACTTC. The chain has TRBV7-2 and TRBJ2-4, with 10 bases matching TRBD2. The CDR3 runs 19 residues. V shed 5 bases, J shed 2 bases, and the junction held 15 bases outside the gene matches. Germline V gene sequence: CDR1 SGHTA, CDR2 FQGNSA.

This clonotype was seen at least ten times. CDR3 sequence reads: CASSFSDRVNSPLHF. Written as DNA, the CDR3 is TGTGCCAGCAGTTTCTCGGACAGGGTTAATTCACCCCTCCACTTT. The chain recombines TRBV28 with TRBJ1-6, with 8 bases matching TRBD1. CDR3 length: 15 amino acids. V trimming: 3 bases; J trimming: 6 bases; junction bases outside the gene matches: 4. Germline CDR1 MDHEN, CDR2 SYDVKM. The variable domain in full, completed from reference TRBV28 and TRBJ1-6, reads DVKVTQSSRYLVKRTGEKVFLECVQDMDHENMFWYRQDPGLGLRLIYFSYDVKMKEKGDIPEGYSVSREKKERFSLILESASTNQTSMYLCASSFSDRVNSPLHFGNGTRLTVT.

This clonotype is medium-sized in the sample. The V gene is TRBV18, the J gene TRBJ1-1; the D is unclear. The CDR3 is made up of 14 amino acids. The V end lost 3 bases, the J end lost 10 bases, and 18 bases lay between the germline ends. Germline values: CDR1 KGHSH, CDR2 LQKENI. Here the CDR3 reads CASSPKAGYETAFF. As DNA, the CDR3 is TGTGCCAGCTCACCGAAGGCAGGTTATGAGACAGCTTTCTTT. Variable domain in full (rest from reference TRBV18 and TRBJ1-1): NAGVMQNPRHLVRRRGQEARLRCSPMKGHSHVYWYRQLPEEGLKFMVYLQKENIIDESGMPKERFSAEFPKEGPSILRIQQVVRGDSAAYFCASSPKAGYETAFFGQGTRLTVV.

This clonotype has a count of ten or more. CDR3 protein: CASSGGRGDNAGELFF. The CDR3 bases are TGTGCCAGCAGCGGGGGGCGCGGAGACAACGCCGGGGAGCTGTTTTTT. V and J are TRBV6-6 and TRBJ2-2, with D possibly matching TRBD2 (7 bases). The CDR3 length is 16 residues. The germline CDR1 and CDR2 sequences are MNHNY and SVGAGI (reference sequence). V was pared by 6 bases and J by 6 bases, with 20 bases between.

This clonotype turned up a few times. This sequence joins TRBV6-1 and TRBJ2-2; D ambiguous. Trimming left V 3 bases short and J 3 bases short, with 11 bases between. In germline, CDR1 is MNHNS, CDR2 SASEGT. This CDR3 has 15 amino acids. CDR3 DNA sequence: TGTGCCAGCAGTGATTTAGTCTTGGACACCGGGGAGCTGTTTTTT. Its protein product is CASSDLVLDTGELFF.

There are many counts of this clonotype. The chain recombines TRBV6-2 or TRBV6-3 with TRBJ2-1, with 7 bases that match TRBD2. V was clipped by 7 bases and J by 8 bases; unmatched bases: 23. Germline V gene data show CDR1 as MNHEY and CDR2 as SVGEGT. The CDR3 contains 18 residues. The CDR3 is CASTPLGLPGGSYHEQFF. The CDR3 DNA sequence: TGTGCCAGCACCCCTCTAGGTTTGCCGGGAGGCTCATACCATGAGCAGTTCTTC.

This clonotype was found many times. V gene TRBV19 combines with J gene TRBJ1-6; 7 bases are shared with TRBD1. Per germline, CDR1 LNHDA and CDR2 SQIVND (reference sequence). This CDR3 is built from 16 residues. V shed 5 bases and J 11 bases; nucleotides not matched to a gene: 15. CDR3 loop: CASSARTGDWGAPLHF. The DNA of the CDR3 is TGTGCCAGTAGTGCAAGGACAGGTGACTGGGGGGCACCCCTCCACTTT.

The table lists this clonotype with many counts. The CDR3 region has the DNA TGTGCCAGTAGTGTCGACAGGGGTGGCAATGAGCAGTTCTTC. Its protein product is CASSVDRGGNEQFF. The chain employs TRBV19 and TRBJ2-1, with 8 bases aligning to TRBD1. The CDR3 runs to 14 residues. Germline lookup yields CDR1 LNHDA and CDR2 SQIVND (reference sequence). Trimming at V came to 5 bases and at J to 6 bases, leaving 6 bases not matched to a gene.

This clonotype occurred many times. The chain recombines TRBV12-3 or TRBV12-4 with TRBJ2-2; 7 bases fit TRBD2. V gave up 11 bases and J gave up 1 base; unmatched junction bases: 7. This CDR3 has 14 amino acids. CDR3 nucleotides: TGTGCCCCCCGCGGGGAGGGGAACACCGGGGAGCTGTTTTTT. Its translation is CAPRGEGNTGELFF.

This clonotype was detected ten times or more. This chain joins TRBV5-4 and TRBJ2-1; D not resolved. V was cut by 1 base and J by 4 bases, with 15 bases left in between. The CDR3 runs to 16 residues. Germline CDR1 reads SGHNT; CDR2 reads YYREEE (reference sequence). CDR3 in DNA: TGTGCCAGCAGCTTGCGGAACCCTTTCGGTTACAATGAGCAGTTCTTC. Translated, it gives CASSLRNPFGYNEQFF.

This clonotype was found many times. The CDR3 loop is CASSRGGAAEVDIQYF. The CDR3 nucleotides read TGTGCCAGCAGCCGGGGGGGGGCGGCAGAGGTGGACATTCAGTACTTC. The chain joins TRBV5-4 to TRBJ2-4; 8 nucleotides align to TRBD2. CDR1 and CDR2 (germline): SGHNT, YYREEE (reference sequence). The trim removed 4 bases at V and 8 bases at J, leaving 14 bases unmatched. This CDR3 is 16 amino acids long.

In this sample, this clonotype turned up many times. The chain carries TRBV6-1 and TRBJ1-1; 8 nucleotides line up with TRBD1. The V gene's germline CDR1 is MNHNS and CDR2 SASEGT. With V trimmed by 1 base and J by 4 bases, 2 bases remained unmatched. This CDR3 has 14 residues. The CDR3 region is CASSEGRGLTEAFF. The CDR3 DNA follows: TGTGCCAGCAGTGAAGGCAGGGGGCTCACTGAAGCTTTCTTT.